The entry that follows covers one TCR beta chain sequence. This clone was counted once. Its antigen is not yet known. No clone much larger than this one lies a single base away; base qualities are absent. Library creation used the immunoSEQ multiplex PCR assay. Here the immuneACCESS table is served through TCRdb, limited to in-frame sequences with V and J called. Missing clones are a known gap in these copies; in checked studies unresolved V genes cover under half, and the rest lacks a known reason. The sample table records some 700,000 clones; approximately 83% of these occur just once. 0.0095% to 0.011% of the sample belongs to the ten largest clones. This record belongs to a study of shared T cell receptors in the human thymus (dated by TCRdb to the early 2020s). The study in broad terms: The study examined how self-reactive, shared T-cell receptor alpha chains are generated in the human thymus.

Taken from cysteine to phenylalanine, the CDR3 has 17 residues. The read is trimmed to its CDR3 DNA, 51 bases read in frame from base 1. From the germline V gene (reference sequence), CDR1 is MNHEY and CDR2 is SMNVEV. A distance of 19 bases separates the germline ends of V and J, which lose 4 bases and 6 bases respectively. This same sample was also taken into another study, of human thymus T cells. As that second study puts it: Immunologically healthy infants undergoing open corrective cardiac surgery for congenital heart defects in Finland were used as donors. Thymus tissue was obtained as surgical resects removed during corrective cardiac surgery. Both the thymic and the peripheral blood repertoires appeared to show biased V and J gene segment usage. According to the related research, thymic TCR repertoires were highly overlapping among unrelated individuals. TCR alpha and beta repertoires from roughly 8 infant thymus samples and a few related peripheral blood samples were characterized in the study. Donor ages ranged from roughly 7 to 250 days, and the cohort comprised over five male and two female infants. After being mechanically released from the tissue, thymocytes were kept at -70 degrees C in pellets of roughly 9.5-32 million cells. Genomic DNA was extracted from frozen cell pellets with a QIAsymphony instrument. The immunoSEQ multiplex PCR assay was used to amplify the TCRB and TCRAD loci from a standardized amount of quality-controlled genomic DNA. Amplicons spanned the V(D)J region at a length sufficient to cover the CDR3 and identify V and J genes. The amplicons were sequenced on an Illumina platform via the commercial immunoSEQ service. Primer bias and sequencing errors were corrected using previously described methods, and TCRAD and TCRB definitions followed the IMGT database. The repertoires were analysed using immunoSEQ Analyzer 3.0 and VDJTools for basic statistics, V/J segment usage, diversity estimates, rarefaction and pairwise overlap. Diversity was estimated with Chao1, ChaoE, Efron-Thisted, Shannon and inverse Simpson indices, and also on datasets down-sampled to the smallest sample. Repertoire overlap was assessed by strict matching of CDR3 nucleotide sequence, V gene and J gene, and clustering was done by Jaccard-based multidimensional scaling. On average, thymus samples yielded 810,000 or so unique TCRB clonotypes, whereas blood samples yielded roughly 80,000.

This sequence uses TRBV27 and TRBJ1-6; the best D guess is TRBD1, with 5 bases matching. This TCR was sampled from a girl under three years old with a congenital heart defect. Donor details come from another sample of the same person, matched by shared clones. Material: thymocytes. The DNA sequence follows: TGTGCCAGCAGTTCGATCCCCGGTAGGGGAGGTAATTCACCCCTCCACTTT. The resulting protein is CASSSIPGRGGNSPLHF.